These 5 T cell receptor beta chains originate from one sample sequenced in a study of graft-versus-host responses after intestinal transplantation. Clones were sequenced by immunoSEQ multiplex PCR, and TCRdb holds only the in-frame ones, with some missing. Of around 40,000 clones detected, approximately 94% appear once; the ten largest clones hold 0.2% to 0.25%. The antigens these receptors bind are not known. Here the sequenced sample was unstimulated CD4+ T cells sorted from spleen or lymph node cells, taken before transplant. The receptor source for this set is a human donor who was the organ donor for an intestinal transplant.

This chain links TRBV30 with TRBJ2-4, with a weak D call TRBD1 (6 bases). V gave up 3 bases and J gave up 2 bases, with 11 bases separating them. CDR3 size: 14 residues. Germline CDR1 GTSNPN, CDR2 SVGIG (reference sequence). CDR3 DNA: TGTGCCTGGAGCAGGGGAAAGTCCAAAAACATTCAGTACTTC. Its protein product is CAWSRGKSKNIQYF.

The chain couples TRBV5-1 to TRBJ1-2, with unresolved D. Deletions cut 3 bases from V and 0 bases from J, with 15 bases between. The CDR3 has 16 residues. Germline CDR1 and CDR2: SGHRS and YFSETQ. The CDR3 loop is CASSWYREGANYGYTF. The CDR3 coding sequence is TGCGCCAGCAGCTGGTATCGGGAGGGCGCTAACTATGGCTACACCTTC.

The chain joins TRBV11-3 to TRBJ2-3, with D perhaps TRBD2 (6 bases). CDR1 SGHNT and CDR2 YENEEA come from the germline V gene. The CDR3 length is 15 residues. The V gene lost 4 bases and the J gene lost 1 base, with 12 bases spanning the gap. Here the CDR3 DNA reads TGTGCCAGCAGCTCCGGGAGCAGGGGCACAGATACGCAGTATTTT. Its protein product is CASSSGSRGTDTQYF.

CDR3 nucleotides: TGTGCCAGCAGCCTGAGGGGGGCCAACGTCCTGACTTTC. Its translation: CASSLRGANVLTF. V usage is TRBV7-2 and J usage is TRBJ2-6; D unclear. This CDR3 has 13 amino acids. The V end lost 5 bases, the J end lost 4 bases, and 6 bases lay between the germline ends. Germline CDR1 reads SGHTA; CDR2 reads FQGNSA.

The CDR3 sequence is CASSPRQGRYNSPLHF. The CDR3 DNA reads as TGTGCCAGCAGCCCTCGACAGGGGCGCTATAATTCACCCCTCCACTTT. This chain connects TRBV9 to TRBJ1-6; 8 positions agree with TRBD1. Trimming cost V 4 bases and J 3 bases; bases outside gene matches: 6. This CDR3 is built from 16 residues. Germline CDR1 and CDR2: SGDLS and YYNGEE.